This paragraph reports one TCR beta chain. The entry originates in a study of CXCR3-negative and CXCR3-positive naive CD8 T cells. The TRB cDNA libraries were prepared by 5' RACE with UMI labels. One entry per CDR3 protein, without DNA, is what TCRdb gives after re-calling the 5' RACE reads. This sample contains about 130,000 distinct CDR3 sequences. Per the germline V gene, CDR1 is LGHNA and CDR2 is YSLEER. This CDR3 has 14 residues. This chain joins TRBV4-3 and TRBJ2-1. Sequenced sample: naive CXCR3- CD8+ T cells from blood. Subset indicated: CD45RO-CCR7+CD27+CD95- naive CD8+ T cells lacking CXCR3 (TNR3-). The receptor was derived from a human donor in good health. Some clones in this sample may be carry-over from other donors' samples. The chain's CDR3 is CASSQKGTGDEQFF.